One TCR beta chain is described in this entry. Its antigen remains unknown. The CDR3 is 12 residues long. The germline V gene has CDR1 SNHLY and CDR2 FYNNEI. Between the trimmed V and J ends, which lost 8 bases and 7 bases, there was a span of 15 bases. Built from TCR beta cDNA, the libraries had unique molecular identifiers in them. Researchers reported about 500,000 cDNA molecules coming from about 1 to 10 million T cells. TCRdb itself ran the PCR reads through MiXCR, one entry per CDR3 protein. The sample has 150,000 or so distinct CDR3 sequences; under 40% are singletons. These data originate in a study of post-analysis software for immune sequencing data. Study-wide results and caveats: Under F measure analysis, samples from one preparation batch co-clustered strongly. Patients carried a handful of TRBV segments more frequently than controls did, and TRBV5-6, TRBV5-1 and TRBV20-1 were among them. Significantly decreased normalized Chao1 diversity was recorded for multiple sclerosis patients relative to controls.

This sequence was found in a girl aged 10-17 years with multiple sclerosis. Source: blood, taken after autologous hematopoietic stem cell transplantation. The rearrangement uses TRBV2 and TRBJ2-7; no clear D gene. The CDR3 protein is CASVIRSTEQYF. The CDR3 DNA is TGTGCCAGCGTTATTAGGAGTACAGAGCAGTACTTC.